The sequence of this TCR beta chain was determined in a study of T-cell reconstitution after alpha-beta-depleted transplantation in children. Unique molecular identifiers featured in how the TCRbeta library was prepared. From the PCR reads, TCRdb called clonotypes with MiXCR, one entry per CDR3 protein. The sample carries around 600,000 distinct CDR3 sequences, around 16% recorded once. This clonotype was observed many times. The CDR3 has 14 residues. The germline V gene has CDR1 SQVTM and CDR2 ANQGSEA. Trimming removed 3 bases from V and 0 bases from J; junction bases left unmatched: 3. The input for sequencing was PBMCs from the stem cell graft donor, taken from the stem cell graft. The V gene is TRBV29-1, the J gene TRBJ1-1, with 8 bases identical to TRBD1. This receptor was taken from a human donor who donated a stem cell graft to a child with acute myeloid leukemia. The CDR3 spells CSVEQGAMNTEAFF. The DNA of the CDR3 is TGCAGCGTTGAGCAGGGGGCAATGAACACTGAAGCTTTCTTT.